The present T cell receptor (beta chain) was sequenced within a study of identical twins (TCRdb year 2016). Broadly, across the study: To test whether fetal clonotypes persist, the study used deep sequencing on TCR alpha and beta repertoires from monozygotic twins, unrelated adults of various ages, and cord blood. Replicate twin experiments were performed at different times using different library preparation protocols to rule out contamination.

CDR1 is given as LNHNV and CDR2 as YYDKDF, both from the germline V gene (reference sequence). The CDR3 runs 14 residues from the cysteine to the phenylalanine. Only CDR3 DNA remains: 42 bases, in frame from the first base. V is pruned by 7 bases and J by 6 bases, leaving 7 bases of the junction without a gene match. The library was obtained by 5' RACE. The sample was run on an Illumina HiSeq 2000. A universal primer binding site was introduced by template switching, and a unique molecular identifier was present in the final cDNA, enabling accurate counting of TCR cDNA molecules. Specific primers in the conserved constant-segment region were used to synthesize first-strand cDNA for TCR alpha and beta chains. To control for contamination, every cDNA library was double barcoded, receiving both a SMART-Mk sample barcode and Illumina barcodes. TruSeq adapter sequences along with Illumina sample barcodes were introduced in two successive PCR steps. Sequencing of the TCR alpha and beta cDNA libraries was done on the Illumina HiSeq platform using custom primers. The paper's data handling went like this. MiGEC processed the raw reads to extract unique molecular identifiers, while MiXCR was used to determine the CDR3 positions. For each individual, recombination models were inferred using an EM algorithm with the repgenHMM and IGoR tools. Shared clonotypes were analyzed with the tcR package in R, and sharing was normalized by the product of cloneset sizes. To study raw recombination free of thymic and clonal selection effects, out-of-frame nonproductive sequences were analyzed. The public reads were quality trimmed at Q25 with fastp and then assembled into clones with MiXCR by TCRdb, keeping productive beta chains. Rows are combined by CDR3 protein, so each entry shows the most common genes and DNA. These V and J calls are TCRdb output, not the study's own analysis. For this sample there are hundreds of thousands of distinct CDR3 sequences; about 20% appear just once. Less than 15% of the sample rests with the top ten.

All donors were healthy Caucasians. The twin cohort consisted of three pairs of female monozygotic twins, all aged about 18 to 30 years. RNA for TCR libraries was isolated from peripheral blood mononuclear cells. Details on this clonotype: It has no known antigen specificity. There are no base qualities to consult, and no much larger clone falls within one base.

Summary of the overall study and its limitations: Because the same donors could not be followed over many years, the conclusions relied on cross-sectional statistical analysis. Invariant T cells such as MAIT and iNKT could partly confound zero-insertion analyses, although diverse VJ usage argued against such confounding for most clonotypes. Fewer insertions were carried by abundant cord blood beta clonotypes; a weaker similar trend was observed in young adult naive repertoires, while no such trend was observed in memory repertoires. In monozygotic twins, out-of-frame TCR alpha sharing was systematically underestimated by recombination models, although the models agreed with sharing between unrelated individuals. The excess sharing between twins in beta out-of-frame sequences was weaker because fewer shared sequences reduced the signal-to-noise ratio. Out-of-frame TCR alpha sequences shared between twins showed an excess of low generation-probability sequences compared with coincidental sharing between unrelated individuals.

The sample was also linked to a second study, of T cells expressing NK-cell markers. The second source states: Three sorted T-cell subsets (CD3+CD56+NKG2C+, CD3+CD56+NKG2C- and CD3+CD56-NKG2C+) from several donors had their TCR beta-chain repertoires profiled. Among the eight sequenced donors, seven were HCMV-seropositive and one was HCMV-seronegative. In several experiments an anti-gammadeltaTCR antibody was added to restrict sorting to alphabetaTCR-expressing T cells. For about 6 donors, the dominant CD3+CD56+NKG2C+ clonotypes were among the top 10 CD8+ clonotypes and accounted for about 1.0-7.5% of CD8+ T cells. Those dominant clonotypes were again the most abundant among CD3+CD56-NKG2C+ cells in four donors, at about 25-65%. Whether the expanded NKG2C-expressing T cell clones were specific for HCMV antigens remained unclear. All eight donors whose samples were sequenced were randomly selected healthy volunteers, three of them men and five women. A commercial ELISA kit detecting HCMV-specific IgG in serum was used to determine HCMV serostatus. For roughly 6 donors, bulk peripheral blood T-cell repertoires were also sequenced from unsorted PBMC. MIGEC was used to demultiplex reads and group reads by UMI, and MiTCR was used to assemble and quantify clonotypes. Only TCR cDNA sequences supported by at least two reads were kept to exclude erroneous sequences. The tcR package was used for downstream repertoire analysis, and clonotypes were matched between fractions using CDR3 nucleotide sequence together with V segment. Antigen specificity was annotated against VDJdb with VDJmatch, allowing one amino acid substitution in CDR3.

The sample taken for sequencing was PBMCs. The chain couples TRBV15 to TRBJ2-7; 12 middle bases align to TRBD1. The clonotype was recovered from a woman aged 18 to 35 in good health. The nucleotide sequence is TGTGCCACCACCCCTGGGGACAGGGGGCCCGAGCAGTACTTC. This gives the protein CATTPGDRGPEQYF.